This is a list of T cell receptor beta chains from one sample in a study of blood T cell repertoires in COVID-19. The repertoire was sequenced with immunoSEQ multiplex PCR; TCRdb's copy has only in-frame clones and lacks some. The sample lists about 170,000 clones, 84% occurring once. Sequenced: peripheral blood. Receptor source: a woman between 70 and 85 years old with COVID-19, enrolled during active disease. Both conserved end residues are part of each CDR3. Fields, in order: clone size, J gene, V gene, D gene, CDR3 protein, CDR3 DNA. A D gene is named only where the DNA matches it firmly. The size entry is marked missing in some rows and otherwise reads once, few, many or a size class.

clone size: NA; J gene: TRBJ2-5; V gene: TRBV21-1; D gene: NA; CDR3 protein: CASSYGLAGRPEETQYF; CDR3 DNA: TGTGCCAGCAGCTATGGACTAGCGGGACGTCCCGAAGAGACCCAGTACTTC
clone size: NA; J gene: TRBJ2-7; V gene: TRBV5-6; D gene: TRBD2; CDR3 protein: CASSALFPTSGSYEQYF; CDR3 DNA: TGTGCCAGCAGCGCCCTATTCCCCACTAGCGGGAGTTACGAGCAGTACTTC
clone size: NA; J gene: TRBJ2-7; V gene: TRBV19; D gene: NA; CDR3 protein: CASSIPGSYEQYF; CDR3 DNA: TGTGCCAGTAGTATTCCAGGCTCCTACGAGCAGTACTTC
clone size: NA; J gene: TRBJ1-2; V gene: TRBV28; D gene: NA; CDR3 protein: CASHDRQFNYGYTF; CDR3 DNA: TGTGCCAGTCATGACAGGCAATTTAACTATGGCTACACCTTC
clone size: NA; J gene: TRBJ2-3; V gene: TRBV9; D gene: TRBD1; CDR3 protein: CASSVGTGTDTQYF; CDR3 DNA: TGTGCCAGCAGCGTGGGGACAGGCACAGATACGCAGTATTTT
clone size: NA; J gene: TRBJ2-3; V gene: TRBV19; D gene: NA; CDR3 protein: CASSPRGSASTDTQYF; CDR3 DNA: TGTGCCAGTAGTCCCCGCGGTAGCGCTAGCACAGATACGCAGTATTTT
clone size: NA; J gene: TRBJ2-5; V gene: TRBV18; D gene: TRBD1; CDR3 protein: CASSFQDRAETQYF; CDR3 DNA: TGTGCCAGCTCATTCCAAGACAGGGCGGAGACCCAGTACTTC
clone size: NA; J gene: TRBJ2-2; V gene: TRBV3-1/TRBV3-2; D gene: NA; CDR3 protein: CASSQRGGANTGELFF; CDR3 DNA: TGTGCCAGCAGCCAAAGAGGGGGGGCCAACACCGGGGAGCTGTTTTTT
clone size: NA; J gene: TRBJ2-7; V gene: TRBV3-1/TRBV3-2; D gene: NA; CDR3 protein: CASSQRNPGLSEQYF; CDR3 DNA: TGTGCCAGCAGCCAACGAAACCCCGGACTAAGCGAGCAGTACTTC
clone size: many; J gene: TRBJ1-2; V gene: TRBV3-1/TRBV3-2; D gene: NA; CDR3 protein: CASSLAGPFTYGYTF; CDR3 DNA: TGTGCCAGCAGCCTCGCGGGGCCTTTCACGTATGGCTACACCTTC
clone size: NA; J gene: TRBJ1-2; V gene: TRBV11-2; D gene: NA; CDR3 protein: CASSLGGPYGYTF; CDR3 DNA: TGTGCCAGCAGCTTAGGCGGGCCCTATGGCTACACCTTC
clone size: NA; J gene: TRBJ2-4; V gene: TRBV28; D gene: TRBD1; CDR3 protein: CASNDRESDIQYF; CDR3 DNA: TGTGCCAGCAATGACAGGGAGAGTGACATTCAGTACTTC
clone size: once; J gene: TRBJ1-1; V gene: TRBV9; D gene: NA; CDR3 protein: CASSVVPGLDTEAFF; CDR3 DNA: TGTGCCAGCAGCGTAGTGCCAGGTCTGGACACTGAAGCTTTCTTT
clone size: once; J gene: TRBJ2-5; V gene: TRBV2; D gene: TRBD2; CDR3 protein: CASSAQPLAGGETQYF; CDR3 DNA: TGTGCCAGCAGTGCGCAGCCGCTAGCGGGGGGAGAGACCCAGTACTTC
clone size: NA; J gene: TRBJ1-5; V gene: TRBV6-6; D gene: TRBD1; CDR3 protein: CASSYRQGNSNQPQHF; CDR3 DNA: TGTGCCAGCAGTTATCGACAGGGTAATAGCAATCAGCCCCAGCATTTT
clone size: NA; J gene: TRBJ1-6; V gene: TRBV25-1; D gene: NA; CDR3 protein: CASSDQGSNSPLHF; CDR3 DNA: TGTGCCAGCAGTGATCAGGGGAGTAATTCACCCCTCCACTTT
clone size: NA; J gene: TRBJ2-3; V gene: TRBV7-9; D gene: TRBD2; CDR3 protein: CASSASGNTDTQYF; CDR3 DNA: TGTGCCAGCAGCGCTAGCGGGAACACAGATACGCAGTATTTT
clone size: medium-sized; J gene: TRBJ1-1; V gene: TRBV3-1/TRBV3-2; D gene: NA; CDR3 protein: CASSHLNTEAFF; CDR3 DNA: TGTGCCAGCAGCCACCTTAACACTGAAGCTTTCTTT
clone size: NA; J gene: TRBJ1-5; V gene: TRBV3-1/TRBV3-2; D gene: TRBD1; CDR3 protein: CASSPGDRHQPQHF; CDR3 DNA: TGTGCCAGCAGCCCGGGGGACAGGCATCAGCCCCAGCATTTT
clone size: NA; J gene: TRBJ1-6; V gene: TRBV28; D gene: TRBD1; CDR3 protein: CASSDQTGGNSPLHF; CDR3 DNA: TGTGCCAGCAGTGACCAGACAGGGGGAAATTCACCCCTCCACTTT
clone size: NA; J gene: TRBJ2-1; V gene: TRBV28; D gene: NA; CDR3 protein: CASSPQGRDEQFF; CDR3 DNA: TGTGCCAGCAGTCCACAGGGAAGGGATGAGCAGTTCTTC
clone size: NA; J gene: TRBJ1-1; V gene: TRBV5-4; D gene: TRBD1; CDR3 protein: CASSFGQGNTEAFF; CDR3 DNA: TGTGCCAGCAGCTTCGGACAGGGGAACACTGAAGCTTTCTTT
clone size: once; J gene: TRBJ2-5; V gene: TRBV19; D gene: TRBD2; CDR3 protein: CASSIGVGGRTGETQYF; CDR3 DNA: TGTGCCAGTAGTATCGGTGTAGGCGGGAGGACGGGAGAGACCCAGTACTTC
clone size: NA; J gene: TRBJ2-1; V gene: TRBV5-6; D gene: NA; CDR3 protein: CASTNRDTQRRQFF; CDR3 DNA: TGTGCCAGCACCAACCGGGACACCCAACGGCGACAGTTCTTC
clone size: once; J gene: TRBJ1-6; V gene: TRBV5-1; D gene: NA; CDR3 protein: CASSLDSSYNSPLHF; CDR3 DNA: TGCGCCAGCAGCTTGGACAGCTCCTATAATTCACCCCTCCACTTT
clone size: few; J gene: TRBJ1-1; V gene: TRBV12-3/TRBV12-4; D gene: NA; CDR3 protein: CASSFFRNTEAFF; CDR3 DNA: TGTGCCAGCAGTTTTTTCCGGAACACTGAAGCTTTCTTT
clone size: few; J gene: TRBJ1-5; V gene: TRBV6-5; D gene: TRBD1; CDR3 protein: CASRTGTGGAQPQHF; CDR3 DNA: TGTGCCAGCAGGACCGGGACAGGGGGCGCCCAGCCCCAGCATTTT
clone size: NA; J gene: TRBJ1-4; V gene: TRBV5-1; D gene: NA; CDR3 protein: CASSPAGDPPEKLFF; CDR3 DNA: TGCGCCAGCAGCCCGGCAGGCGACCCACCAGAAAAACTGTTTTTT
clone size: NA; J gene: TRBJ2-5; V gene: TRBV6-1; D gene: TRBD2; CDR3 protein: CASSVTGLAGGQETQYF; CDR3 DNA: TGTGCCAGCAGTGTAACGGGACTAGCGGGGGGCCAAGAGACCCAGTACTTC
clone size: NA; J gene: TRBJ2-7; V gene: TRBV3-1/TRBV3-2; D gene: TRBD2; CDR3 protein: CASSPLLADAYEQYF; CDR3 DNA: TGTGCCAGCAGCCCCCTACTAGCGGACGCCTACGAGCAGTACTTC
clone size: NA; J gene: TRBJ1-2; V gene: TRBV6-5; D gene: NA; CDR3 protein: CASSAGGNYGYTF; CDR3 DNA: TGTGCCAGTTCGGCGGGGGGGAACTATGGCTACACCTTC
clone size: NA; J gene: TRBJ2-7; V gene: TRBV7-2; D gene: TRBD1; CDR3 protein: CASSLSPQKQGYEQYF; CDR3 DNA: TGTGCCAGCAGCTTGTCACCTCAGAAACAGGGGTACGAGCAGTACTTC
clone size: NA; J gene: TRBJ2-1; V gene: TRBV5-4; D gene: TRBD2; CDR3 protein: CASSLDSSGRSDEQFF; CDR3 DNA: TGTGCCAGCAGCTTGGATTCTAGCGGGAGGAGCGATGAGCAGTTCTTC
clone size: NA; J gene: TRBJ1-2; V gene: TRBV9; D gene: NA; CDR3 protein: CASSAGKGYGYTF; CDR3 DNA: TGTGCCAGCAGCGCAGGGAAAGGCTATGGCTACACCTTC
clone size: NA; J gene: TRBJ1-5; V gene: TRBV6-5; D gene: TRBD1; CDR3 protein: CASSQGTGAIEPQHF; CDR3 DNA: TGTGCCAGCAGCCAGGGAACAGGGGCCATAGAGCCCCAGCATTTT
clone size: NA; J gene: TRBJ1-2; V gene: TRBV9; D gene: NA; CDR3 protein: CASSDRGTMTGGYTF; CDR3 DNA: TGTGCCAGCAGCGATAGGGGGACAATGACGGGAGGCTACACCTTC
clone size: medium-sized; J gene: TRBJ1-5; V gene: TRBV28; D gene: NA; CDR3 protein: CASSPPPRVRSNQPQHF; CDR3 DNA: TGTGCCAGCAGTCCGCCACCCAGGGTTCGGAGCAATCAGCCCCAGCATTTT
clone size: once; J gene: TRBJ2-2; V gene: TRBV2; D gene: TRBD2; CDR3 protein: CASSEEGRGTGELFF; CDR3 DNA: TGTGCCAGCAGTGAAGAAGGGAGGGGAACCGGGGAGCTGTTTTTT
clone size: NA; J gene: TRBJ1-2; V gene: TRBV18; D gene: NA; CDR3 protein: CASSPPSGVYGYTF; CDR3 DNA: TGTGCCAGCTCACCACCTTCAGGGGTCTATGGCTACACCTTC
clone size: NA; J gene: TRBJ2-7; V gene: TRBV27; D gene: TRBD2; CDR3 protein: CASRLAGATEQYF; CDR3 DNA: TGTGCCAGCAGATTAGCGGGAGCCACCGAGCAGTACTTC
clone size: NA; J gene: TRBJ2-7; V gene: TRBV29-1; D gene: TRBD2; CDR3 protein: CSVGASGYYEQYF; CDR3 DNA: TGCAGCGTTGGGGCTAGCGGGTACTACGAGCAGTACTTC
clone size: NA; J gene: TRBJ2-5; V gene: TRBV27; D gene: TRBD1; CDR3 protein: CASRRRTGKETQYF; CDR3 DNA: TGTGCCAGCAGAAGACGGACAGGGAAAGAGACCCAGTACTTC
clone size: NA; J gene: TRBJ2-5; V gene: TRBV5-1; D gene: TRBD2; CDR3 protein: CASSLGTSELVTQYF; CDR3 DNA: TGCGCCAGCAGCTTGGGGACTAGCGAGCTTGTGACCCAGTACTTC
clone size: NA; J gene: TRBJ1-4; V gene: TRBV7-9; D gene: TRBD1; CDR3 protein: CASSSTTGGGNEKLFF; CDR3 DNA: TGTGCCAGCAGCTCTACTACAGGGGGCGGCAATGAAAAACTGTTTTTT
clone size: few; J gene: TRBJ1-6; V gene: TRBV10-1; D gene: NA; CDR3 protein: CASSATGNSPLHF; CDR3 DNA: TGCGCCAGCAGTGCTACAGGGAATTCACCCCTCCACTTT
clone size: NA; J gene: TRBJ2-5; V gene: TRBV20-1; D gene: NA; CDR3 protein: CSVWLAETQYF; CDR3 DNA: TGCAGTGTTTGGCTAGCGGAGACCCAGTACTTC
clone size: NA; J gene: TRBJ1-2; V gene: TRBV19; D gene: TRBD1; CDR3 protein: CASRLSGTGAYGYTF; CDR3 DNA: TGTGCCAGTAGACTTTCCGGGACAGGTGCCTATGGCTACACCTTC